The source of this TCR beta chain is a study of cytomegalovirus exposure and HLA in healthy donors. Overall study findings and caveats: V- and J-gene trimming in TCR beta was tied to a missense DCLRE1C variant by an analysis performed later.

The germline gives CDR1 SGHRS, CDR2 YFSETQ. The CDR3 has 14 residues. V lost 5 bases and J lost 7; bases outside the gene matches: 11. This clone was seen a few times. Its antigen is currently unknown. PCR amplification relied on 60 Vbeta primers (plus 13 Jbeta primers). Here immunoSEQ multiplex PCR was the method, and the copy in TCRdb shows in-frame clones only, minus some. The sample holds 120,000 to 150,000 clones, more than 70% seen once. This sequence originates from a man aged 35-49 years in good health and CMV-seronegative. The sequenced sample was PBMCs. The chain has TRBV5-1 and TRBJ2-7; 8 bases align to TRBD2. DNA of the CDR3: TGCGCCAGCAGGATGTATAGCGGGGTTGGGGAGCAGTACTTC. It codes for CASRMYSGVGEQYF.